This T cell receptor beta chain was documented in a study of regulatory T cells in long-lasting Graves disease. Study context: The term persistent Graves' disease signified upward of 5 years on antithyroid drugs with positive TSH receptor antibodies.

Arm-PCR with iRepertoire HTBI primers amplified the CDR3 regions for these TCR beta libraries. TCRdb processed the multiplex PCR reads anew with MiXCR; each CDR3 protein has one entry. The table records 700,000 or so distinct CDR3 sequences, 30% of them present only once. This clonotype was seen only a few times. Indicated time point: persistent/refractory GD, antithyroid drugs over 5 years with positive TRAb. With RNA extracted from PBMCs as input, the TCR library was made. The material sequenced was peripheral blood mononuclear cells (PBMCs), taken when the disease was refractory, from a patient treated with antithyroid drugs. This TCR derives from a female donor with Graves disease.

CDR3 amino acids: CAGQVQETQYF. The CDR3 DNA reads as TGTGCCGGACAAGTTCAAGAGACCCAGTACTTC. J is TRBJ2-5 and V is TRBV2, with D possibly being TRBD1 (5 bases). V shed 11 bases and J shed 2 bases, with 9 bases lying between them. There are 11 residues in the CDR3. Per the germline V gene, CDR1 is SNHLY and CDR2 is FYNNEI. Looking up the rest from reference TRBV2 and TRBJ2-5 gives the full variable domain: EPEVTQTPSHQVTQMGQEVILRCVPISNHLYFYWYRQILGQKVEFLVSFYNNEISEKSEIFDDQFSVERPDGSNFTLKIRSTKLEDSAMYFCAGQVQETQYFGPGTRLLVL.